These T cell receptor beta chains were read from a single sample in a study of blood T cell repertoires in COVID-19. Only in-frame clones appear in the TCRdb table, and some are missing; sequencing was by immunoSEQ multiplex PCR. The table records nearly 350,000 clones, more than 75% of them present only once. Sequences were obtained from PBMCs or T cells enriched from blood (not recorded which). The receptors shown here come from a woman aged 25 to 39 who had recovered from COVID-19. Both conserved end residues are part of each CDR3. The D gene is left open where the match is weak. Clone size is not always given. Where it is, it says once, few, many or a class for expanded clones.

d_gene | abundance | j_gene | v_gene | CDR3nt | CDR3aa
TRBD1 | NA | TRBJ1-2 | TRBV6-2/TRBV6-3 | TGTGCCAGCAGTTACCGGACAGGGTTCGGTGGCTACACCTTC | CASSYRTGFGGYTF
TRBD1 | few | TRBJ1-4 | TRBV9 | TGTGCCAGCAGCGTAGGGCAGGGGGTTGAAAAACTGTTTTTT | CASSVGQGVEKLFF
NA | NA | TRBJ1-4 | TRBV19 | TGTGCCAGTAGTATATCAGGGAATGAAAAACTGTTTTTT | CASSISGNEKLFF
TRBD1 | NA | TRBJ1-2 | TRBV7-6 | TGTGCCAGCAGCCTCGGGACAGCTAACTATGGCTACACCTTC | CASSLGTANYGYTF
NA | NA | TRBJ1-1 | TRBV3-1/TRBV3-2 | TGTGCCAGCAGCAAGATGGGGGGTGAAGCTTTCTTT | CASSKMGGEAFF
NA | NA | TRBJ2-6 | TRBV12-3/TRBV12-4 | TGTGCCAGCAGGACATCTGGGGCCAACGTCCTGACTTTC | CASRTSGANVLTF
NA | few | TRBJ1-4 | TRBV29-1 | TGCAGCGTTCAACAGTCAACTAATGAAAAACTGTTTTTT | CSVQQSTNEKLFF
NA | NA | TRBJ2-5 | TRBV7-2 | TGTGCCAGCAGCTTTGTAACAACGGGAGAGACCCAGTACTTC | CASSFVTTGETQYF
TRBD2 | once | TRBJ2-3 | TRBV7-2 | TGTGCCACCCGCGGGGGGAGCACAGATACGCAGTATTTT | CATRGGSTDTQYF
NA | NA | TRBJ1-1 | TRBV2 | TGTGCCAGCAGTGCACACAGGGCAAACACTGAAGCTTTCTTT | CASSAHRANTEAFF